One sample yielded the 13 T cell receptor beta chains listed below, sequenced in a study of blood T cell repertoires in COVID-19. Clones were sequenced by immunoSEQ multiplex PCR, and TCRdb holds only the in-frame ones, with some missing. Of approximately 500,000 clones listed, approximately 88% are singletons. The sequenced sample was peripheral blood. These receptors originate from a woman between 50 and 59 years old with COVID-19, enrolled during active disease.

In DNA, the CDR3 is TGCGCCAGCAGCTTGGTTATGGCGGGGGGCTCACCCCTCCACTTT. Protein product: CASSLVMAGGSPLHF. The chain has TRBV5-1 and TRBJ1-6; TRBD1 might be the D (6 bases). The CDR3 has 15 residues. V lost 0 bases to trimming and J lost 10 bases, with 14 bases between them. Looked up from germline, CDR1 is SGHRS and CDR2 is YFSETQ.

This clone was seen only once. The chain recombines TRBV6-5 with TRBJ2-5; a possible D gene is TRBD2 (7 bases). This CDR3 contains 12 residues. CDR1 and CDR2 from the germline V gene are MNHEY and SVGAGI. The V end lost 8 bases, the J end lost 5 bases, and 12 bases lay between the germline ends. The CDR3 here is CASGGGPETQYF. The CDR3, as DNA: TGTGCCAGCGGGGGGGGGCCGGAGACCCAGTACTTC.

The rearrangement uses TRBV2 and TRBJ1-1; D is unclear. V lost 7 bases and J lost 2, with 20 bases in between. The CDR3 length is 16 residues. The V gene's germline CDR1 is SNHLY and CDR2 FYNNEI. CDR3 region: CASTRGGIESNTEAFF. CDR3 bases: TGTGCCAGCACCAGAGGAGGGATTGAATCAAACACTGAAGCTTTCTTT.

The V and J genes are TRBV27 and TRBJ1-1; D gene uncertain. CDR3 length: 12 residues. The germline V gene encodes CDR1 MNHEY and CDR2 SMNVEV (reference sequence). Between the trimmed V and J ends, which lost 7 bases and 0 bases, there was a span of 6 bases. CDR3 coding DNA: TGTGCCAGCAAGGGAGTGAACACTGAAGCTTTCTTT. Its translation: CASKGVNTEAFF.

The chain employs TRBV6-6 and TRBJ1-5; D might be TRBD1 (5 bases). Germline V lookup: CDR1 MNHNY, CDR2 SVGAGI (reference sequence). This CDR3 has 13 amino acids. V was cut by 10 bases and J by 7 bases, with 17 bases left in between. Here the CDR3 DNA reads TGTGCCACCTCGGGGGGGGTGAAGCAGCCCCAGCATTTT. Translation gives CATSGGVKQPQHF.

This clone was seen ten or more times. The chain combines TRBV6-5 with TRBJ2-7, with a possible D match to TRBD1 (5 bases). Trimming stripped 8 bases from V and 2 bases from J, with 19 bases between. The germline V gene encodes CDR1 MNHEY and CDR2 SVGAGI. The CDR3 extends over 15 amino acids. The CDR3 region has the DNA TGTGCCAGCGCCCGATCGGCTGACAGAGCCTACGAGCAGTACTTC. Protein: CASARSADRAYEQYF.

The genes are TRBV2 and TRBJ2-5; 9 bases are shared with TRBD1. V lost 5 bases to trimming and J lost 5 bases; unmatched junction nucleotides: 3. In germline, CDR1 is SNHLY, CDR2 FYNNEI. CDR3 length equals 13 residues. The CDR3 coding sequence is TGTGCCAGCAGTAAGGACAGGGGTGAGACCCAGTACTTC. Its translation: CASSKDRGETQYF.

The count of this clone is one. The chain combines TRBV14 with TRBJ2-3; 7 bases fit TRBD2. V lost 4 bases and J lost 5; bases outside the gene matches: 3. CDR3 length: 13 amino acids. Germline CDR1 and CDR2: SGHDN and FVKESK. This CDR3 is CASSRLARDTQYF. In DNA form, the CDR3 reads TGTGCCAGCAGCCGACTAGCAAGAGATACGCAGTATTTT.

The chain's CDR3 is CAIRQDRGYTF. The CDR3 DNA is TGTGCCATACGACAGGACCGCGGCTACACCTTC. The V and J genes are TRBV28 and TRBJ1-2; possibly TRBD1 for D (6 bases). The germline V gene encodes CDR1 MDHEN and CDR2 SYDVKM. The CDR3 has 11 residues. Trimming removed 10 bases at V and 8 bases at J, with 14 bases between.

The chain is built from TRBV28 and TRBJ2-5; D unclear. Germline V gene sequence: CDR1 MDHEN, CDR2 SYDVKM. V was trimmed by 3 bases and J by 5 bases, leaving 7 bases between them. The CDR3 has 12 residues. Here the CDR3 DNA reads TGTGCCAGCAGTTTCGAGGTGGAGACCCAGTACTTC. Protein sequence: CASSFEVETQYF.

The V gene is TRBV3-1 (or the pseudogene TRBV3-2), the J gene TRBJ2-7, with 7 bases aligning to TRBD2. The CDR3 is 15 residues long. Trimming removed 4 bases from V and 2 bases from J; junction bases left unmatched: 8. CDR1 is LGHDT and CDR2 is YNNKEL in the germline V gene (reference sequence). CDR3 sequence reads: CASSPTAGRTYEQYF. The CDR3 DNA reads as TGTGCCAGCAGCCCTACAGCGGGAAGGACCTACGAGCAGTACTTC.

As DNA, the CDR3 is TGTGCCAGCAGTTCCTCAACCGGGAGCTCCTACAATGAGCAGTTCTTC. It translates to CASSSSTGSSYNEQFF. The chain has TRBV27 and TRBJ2-1; a weak D match, TRBD2 (6 bases). Germline CDR1 and CDR2: MNHEY and SMNVEV (reference sequence). The CDR3 runs 16 residues. The ends were cut back, 4 bases at V and 0 bases at J, with 13 bases in the middle.

The chain couples TRBV28 to TRBJ2-1; 9 bases fit TRBD2. The CDR3 contains 16 residues. Looked up from germline, CDR1 is MDHEN and CDR2 is SYDVKM. J gave up 0 bases and V 6 bases, and 6 bases lay outside the gene matches. The CDR3 DNA sequence: TGTGCCAGCAGATCCGCGGGGGGGAGCTCCTACAATGAGCAGTTCTTC. This gives the protein CASRSAGGSSYNEQFF.